The sequence of this T cell receptor (beta chain) was determined in a study of early T cells in non-severe SARS-CoV-2 infection. The overall study: Sequencing used unsorted whole-blood bulk RNA, so chains lack pairing. Findings of the study overall: Lookups in VDJdb leaned toward anti-spike CD8 responses and missed private and CD4 specificities.

V was trimmed by 5 bases and J by 5 bases, leaving 5 bases between them. The CDR3 has 11 residues. CDR1 and CDR2 from the germline V gene are KGHDR and SFDVKD. This clonotype was seen many times. Antigen: not known. Each single cDNA molecule received a unique molecular identifier. TCRdb reanalysed the 5' RACE reads using MiXCR and keeps one entry per CDR3 protein. The table has approximately 30,000 distinct CDR3 sequences, 5.6% seen once. Material: whole blood. V usage is TRBV24-1 and J usage is TRBJ1-2; D gene ambiguous. The TCR sequence derives from an adult who was a healthcare worker with PCR-confirmed SARS-CoV-2 infection or an uninfected control (not recorded which). CDR3 protein: CATSGGYGYTF. CDR3 nucleotide sequence: TGTGCCACCAGTGGGGGATATGGCTACACCTTC.